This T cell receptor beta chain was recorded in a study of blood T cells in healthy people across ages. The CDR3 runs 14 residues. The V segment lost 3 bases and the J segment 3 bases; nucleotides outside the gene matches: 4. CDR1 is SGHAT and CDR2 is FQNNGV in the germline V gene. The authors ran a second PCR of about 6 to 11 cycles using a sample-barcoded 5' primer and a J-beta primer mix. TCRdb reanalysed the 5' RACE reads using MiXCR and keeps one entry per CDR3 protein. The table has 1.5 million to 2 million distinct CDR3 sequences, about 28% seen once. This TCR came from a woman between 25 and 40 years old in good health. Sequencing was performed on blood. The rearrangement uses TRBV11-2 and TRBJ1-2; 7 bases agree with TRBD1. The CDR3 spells CASSFTGVDYGYTF. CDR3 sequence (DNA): TGTGCCAGCAGCTTTACAGGGGTGGACTATGGCTACACCTTC.